The clone carrying this T cell receptor (beta chain) showed up just a few times. TCRdb's table, derived via immunoSEQ multiplex PCR, lists solely in-frame clones and lacks some. The table shows about 150,000 clones, with 85% occurring only once. The data were taken from a study of blood T cell repertoires in COVID-19. The ends lost 0 bases at V and 7 bases at J; junction bases unmatched: 8. The length of the CDR3 is 15 residues. The V gene's germline CDR1 is LGHNA and CDR2 YSLEER. The TCR originated in a woman in her 40s with active or convalescent COVID-19. This chain joins TRBV4-3 and TRBJ1-2, with 7 nucleotides matching TRBD1. The sequencing input was peripheral blood. The CDR3 region is CASSQEMLGGTGYTF. The CDR3, as DNA: TGCGCCAGCAGCCAAGAGATGTTAGGGGGCACTGGCTACACCTTC.